This is a list of T cell receptor beta chains from one sample in a study of vaccination and CD4 T cells after COVID-19. These receptors have no identified antigens. From the PCR reads, TCRdb called clonotypes with MiXCR, one entry per CDR3 protein. Here the sample spans thousands of distinct CDR3 sequences, 68% being singletons. Sequences were obtained from CD4+ T cells from blood, cultured in vitro. These receptors were taken from a human donor who had recovered from COVID-19. The CDR3 runs from the conserved cysteine through the conserved F or W. A D gene is named only where the DNA matches it firmly. The size field is filled for only some rows; it gives once, few, many or a size class.

-	TRBJ2-7	TRBV5-4	TRBD1	CASSPDRGGEQYF	TGTGCCAGCAGCCCCGACAGGGGTGGGGAGCAGTACTTC
-	TRBJ2-2	TRBV20-1	TRBD1	CSANRGGGELFF	TGCAGTGCAAACAGGGGCGGCGGGGAGCTGTTTTTT
-	TRBJ1-1	TRBV7-3	TRBD1	CASSRGTGDTEAFF	TGTGCCAGCAGCAGAGGGACAGGGGACACTGAAGCTTTCTTT
-	TRBJ2-5	TRBV20-1	TRBD1	CSGGTDQETQYF	TGCAGTGGAGGGACAGATCAAGAGACCCAGTACTTC
-	TRBJ2-2	TRBV7-3	-	CASSLPRGGPGGELFF	TGTGCCAGCAGCCTCCCCAGGGGGGGGCCTGGCGGGGAGCTGTTTTTT
-	TRBJ1-1	TRBV11-3	-	CASRTGQHTEAFF	TGTGCCAGCCGAACCGGACAGCACACTGAAGCTTTCTTT
-	TRBJ2-3	TRBV20-1	TRBD2	CSARDPEDSGRACSTDTQYF	TGCAGTGCTAGAGATCCAGAAGATAGCGGGAGGGCCTGCAGCACAGATACGCAGTATTTT
-	TRBJ1-1	TRBV20-1	TRBD1	CSLTGTVNTEAFF	TGCAGTTTGACCGGGACAGTGAACACTGAAGCTTTCTTT
-	TRBJ1-2	TRBV7-2	-	CASSLAQENYGYTF	TGTGCCAGCAGCTTAGCTCAGGAGAACTATGGCTACACCTTC
-	TRBJ2-5	TRBV20-1	TRBD2	CSASRLLLAGQTQYF	TGCAGTGCTAGTAGGTTGCTCCTAGCGGGTCAGACCCAGTACTTC
few	TRBJ2-5	TRBV19	TRBD1	CASRRQDRGPQETQYF	TGTGCCAGTAGGAGACAGGACAGGGGGCCCCAAGAGACCCAGTACTTC
-	TRBJ2-5	TRBV2	-	CASSGGTGGTQYF	TGTGCCAGCAGTGGGGGGACTGGGGGGACCCAGTACTTC
few	TRBJ1-2	TRBV21-1	-	CASSKGGGQNYGYTF	TGTGCCAGCAGCAAAGGCGGTGGGCAGAACTATGGCTACACCTTC
-	TRBJ1-5	TRBV6-2/TRBV6-3	-	CASSYSDSIEQPQHF	TGTGCCAGCAGTTACTCGGACAGCATCGAACAGCCCCAGCATTTT
-	TRBJ2-3	TRBV7-3	-	CASSLTGTDTQYF	TGTGCCAGCAGCTTAACGGGCACAGATACGCAGTATTTT
few	TRBJ1-2	TRBV6-1	TRBD1	CASIRDRGFSLGYTF	TGTGCCAGCATTAGGGACAGGGGTTTCTCTCTGGGCTACACCTTC
-	TRBJ2-5	TRBV6-1	TRBD2	CASSEASLAGEETQYF	TGTGCCAGCAGTGAAGCGTCCCTAGCGGGGGAGGAGACCCAGTACTTC
-	TRBJ1-1	TRBV7-9	-	CASSLDGGTEAFF	TGTGCCAGCAGCTTAGATGGAGGCACTGAAGCTTTCTTT
few	TRBJ2-7	TRBV7-2	TRBD1	CASSSWDRGSYEQYF	TGTGCCAGCAGCTCGTGGGACAGGGGATCCTACGAGCAGTACTTC
few	TRBJ2-5	TRBV20-1	-	CSATSNLETQYF	TGCAGTGCTACGTCGAACCTAGAGACCCAGTACTTC
few	TRBJ2-3	TRBV27	-	CASSPLTLRTDTQYF	TGTGCCAGCAGTCCCCTCACTCTGCGCACAGATACGCAGTATTTT